These 18 T cell receptor beta chains came from one sample sequenced in a study of PD-1 blockade in mismatch repair-deficient tumors. Using immunoSEQ multiplex PCR, the repertoire was profiled, and TCRdb retains in-frame clones only, with some absent. The sample shows fewer than 100,000 clones, about 84% of them seen only once. Sequencing used peripheral blood, obtained 12 weeks after starting pembrolizumab. The receptors originated from an adult with mismatch repair-deficient cancer.

The V and J genes are TRBV5-1 and TRBJ2-5, with a tentative D call TRBD1 (7 bases). From germline, CDR1 is SGHRS and CDR2 YFSETQ. Trimming removed 2 bases from V and 3 bases from J, with 20 bases in between. This CDR3 has 17 amino acids. CDR3 sequence reads: CASSFQVGGGNEETQYF. The CDR3 DNA sequence: TGCGCCAGCAGCTTCCAGGTTGGAGGGGGCAATGAAGAGACCCAGTACTTC.

The rearrangement links TRBV9 to TRBJ1-2; D is ambiguous. The CDR3 totals 15 residues. Germline CDR1 is SGDLS and CDR2 is YYNGEE. The V gene lost 0 bases and the J gene lost 4 bases, with 13 bases spanning the gap. The CDR3: CASSVGPNPGYGYTF. CDR3 DNA: TGTGCCAGCAGCGTAGGCCCGAACCCTGGCTATGGCTACACCTTC.

The V call is TRBV10-1, the J call TRBJ2-7; D is unresolved. Trimming cost V 2 bases and J 0 bases, with 5 bases left between them. This CDR3 spans 13 amino acids. Per germline, CDR1 WNHNN and CDR2 SYGVQD (reference sequence). In nucleotides, the CDR3 is TGCGCCAGCAGTGAGGGTACCTCCTACGAGCAGTACTTC. Its protein product is CASSEGTSYEQYF.

A word on this clone: Sequence at one end of the junction differs from germline and may be a read error. The chain has TRBV7-7 and TRBJ1-1; D call uncertain. Per germline, CDR1 SSHAT and CDR2 FNYEAQ (reference sequence). The CDR3 length is 13 residues. Written as DNA, the CDR3 is TGTGCTAGCAGCTTAGCTCTGAACACTGAAGCTTTCTTT. Amino acid sequence: CASSLALNTEAFF.

This chain uses TRBV6-1 with TRBJ2-3; D may be TRBD1 (6 bases). The CDR3 covers 24 residues. Germline loops: CDR1 MNHNS, CDR2 SASEGT. With 2 bases removed from V and 4 bases from J, the gap between germline ends came to 40 bases. CDR3 nucleotide sequence: TGTGCCAGCAGTGAACGTGTGCTGAGCAGTGGGGTTGCGACAGGTGGGACACACGCAGATACGCAGTATTTT. It yields the protein CASSERVLSSGVATGGTHADTQYF.

This chain uses TRBV6-5 with TRBJ1-1; D is undetermined. The V gene's germline CDR1 is MNHEY and CDR2 SVGAGI. There are 14 residues in the CDR3. Trimming took off 5 bases at V and 1 base at J, with 11 bases between the two ends. CDR3: CASSRVTTNTEAFF. Here the CDR3 DNA reads TGTGCCAGCAGTCGCGTGACAACGAACACTGAAGCTTTCTTT.

The chain couples TRBV14 to TRBJ1-1; D is unclear. The ends were cut back, 2 bases at V and 1 base at J, with 5 bases in the middle. Germline CDR1 is SGHDN and CDR2 is FVKESK. This CDR3 contains 13 residues. The CDR3 reads CASSQQANTEAFF. CDR3 coding DNA: TGTGCCAGCAGCCAACAGGCGAACACTGAAGCTTTCTTT.

The rearrangement uses TRBV15 and TRBJ2-7, with D possibly being TRBD2 (7 bases). The CDR3 has 16 amino acids. Trimming cost V 3 bases and J 2 bases, with 17 bases left between them. Per the germline V gene, CDR1 is LNHNV and CDR2 is YYDKDF (reference sequence). CDR3 nucleotide sequence: TGTGCCACCAGCAGGCGGGGAGGGGGAGGGACCTACGAGCAGTACTTC. Translation gives CATSRRGGGGTYEQYF.

The chain is built from TRBV19 and TRBJ2-7; 7 nucleotides align to TRBD1. The V and J ends lost 7 bases and 0 bases, in that order; junction bases with no gene match: 9. Germline V gene sequence: CDR1 LNHDA, CDR2 SQIVND (reference sequence). The CDR3 is made up of 15 amino acids. The CDR3 sequence is CASKGGGQVSYEQYF. CDR3 nucleotides: TGTGCCAGTAAGGGTGGAGGACAGGTCTCCTACGAGCAGTACTTC.

V and J are TRBV11-2 and TRBJ1-1; unclear D gene. Germline V gene data show CDR1 as SGHAT and CDR2 as FQNNGV. Trimming stripped 5 bases from V and 5 bases from J, with 18 bases between. The CDR3 is 15 residues long. The CDR3 sequence: CASSQDKHGWTEAFF. CDR3 bases: TGTGCCAGCAGCCAGGATAAACACGGCTGGACTGAAGCTTTCTTT.

This chain joins TRBV11-3 and TRBJ2-3; 9 bases align to TRBD2. After removal of 5 bases from V and 0 bases from J, the junction contained 9 bases not matched to a gene. The CDR3 covers 17 residues. Germline CDR1 SGHNT, CDR2 YENEEA. The DNA for the CDR3 is TGTGCCAGCAGCCTAAGGACTAGCGCTACTAGCACAGATACGCAGTATTTT. It is translated as CASSLRTSATSTDTQYF.

The CDR3 sequence is CASSMGRGVGGYTF. In DNA form, the CDR3 reads TGTGCCAGTAGTATGGGACGAGGGGTGGGTGGCTACACCTTC. V and J are TRBV19 and TRBJ1-2; tentative D call: TRBD1 (5 bases). V dropped 3 bases and J dropped 7 bases, with 15 bases sitting between them. Germline-derived CDR1 and CDR2 are LNHDA and SQIVND (reference sequence). This CDR3 is 14 amino acids long.

The genes are TRBV19 and TRBJ2-6; D ambiguous. Trimming cost V 6 bases and J 0 bases, with 9 bases left between them. Germline values: CDR1 LNHDA, CDR2 SQIVND (reference sequence). This CDR3 has 15 residues. The CDR3 nucleotides read TGTGCCAGTAGGCAGGACCTCTCTGGGGCCAACGTCCTGACTTTC. Translated, it gives CASRQDLSGANVLTF.

The chain combines TRBV4-1 with TRBJ2-3; 16 bases are shared with TRBD2. CDR3 length equals 19 residues. CDR1 and CDR2 from the germline V gene are MGHRA and YSYEKL. Unmatched junction bases numbered 8, after V lost 2 bases and J lost 3 bases. The CDR3 DNA is TGCGCCAGCAGCCAACCCCCGGGACTAGCGGGAGGGCCTACAGATACGCAGTATTTT. Translating gives CASSQPPGLAGGPTDTQYF.

This clone occurred a few times. This chain joins TRBV7-6 and TRBJ2-7, with D unclear. CDR3 length: 15 amino acids. Germline values: CDR1 SGHVS, CDR2 FNYEAQ. The germline V and J ends were trimmed by 5 bases and 1 base, with 15 bases remaining between them. CDR3 sequence reads: CASSASVGFSYEQYF. CDR3 in DNA: TGTGCCAGCAGCGCTTCTGTCGGATTTTCCTACGAGCAGTACTTC.

This clone was seen a single time. This chain joins TRBV14 and TRBJ2-3, with 10 positions matching TRBD1. Germline-derived CDR1 and CDR2 are SGHDN and FVKESK. The CDR3 covers 17 residues. With V trimmed by 4 bases and J by 1 base, 8 bases remained unmatched. CDR3 DNA sequence: TGTGCCAGCAGCCGCACGGGACAGGGGCACGGCACAGATACGCAGTATTTT. Translating gives CASSRTGQGHGTDTQYF.

The chain has TRBV29-1 and TRBJ2-7, with TRBD2 identical over 9 bases. J was trimmed by 4 bases and V by 3 bases; bases with no gene match: 7. The CDR3 has 14 amino acids. Germline CDR1 SQVTM, CDR2 ANQGSEA. CDR3 bases: TGCAGCGTTGAGGCGGGCGGGAGGGTTTACGAGCAGTACTTC. It is translated as CSVEAGGRVYEQYF.

J is TRBJ1-1 and V is TRBV5-8; TRBD1 might be the D (6 bases). The germline V and J ends were trimmed by 0 bases and 0 bases, with 12 bases remaining between them. The CDR3 is made up of 16 amino acids. Germline V gene data show CDR1 as SGHTS and CDR2 as YDEGEE. In DNA, the CDR3 is TGTGCCAGCAGCTTGGGAACAGGGAGTCTGAACACTGAAGCTTTCTTT. It translates to CASSLGTGSLNTEAFF.